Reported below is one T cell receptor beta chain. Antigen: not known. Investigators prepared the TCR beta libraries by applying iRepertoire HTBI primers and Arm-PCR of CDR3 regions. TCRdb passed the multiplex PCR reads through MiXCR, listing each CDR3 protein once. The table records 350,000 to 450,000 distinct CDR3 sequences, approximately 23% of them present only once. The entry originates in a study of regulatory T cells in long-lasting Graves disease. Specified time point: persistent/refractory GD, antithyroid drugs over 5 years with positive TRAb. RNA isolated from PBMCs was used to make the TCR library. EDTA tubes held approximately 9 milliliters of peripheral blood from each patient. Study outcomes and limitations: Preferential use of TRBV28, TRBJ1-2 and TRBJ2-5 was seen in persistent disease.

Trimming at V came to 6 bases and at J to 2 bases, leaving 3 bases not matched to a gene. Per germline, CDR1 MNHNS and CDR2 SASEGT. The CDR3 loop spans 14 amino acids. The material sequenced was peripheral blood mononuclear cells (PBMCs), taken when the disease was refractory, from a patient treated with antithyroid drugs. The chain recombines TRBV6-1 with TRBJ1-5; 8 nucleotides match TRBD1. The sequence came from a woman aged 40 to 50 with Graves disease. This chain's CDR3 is CASRRTGRNQPQHF. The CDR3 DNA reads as TGTGCCAGCAGACGGACAGGGCGCAATCAGCCCCAGCATTTT.